These T cell receptor beta chains were read from a single sample in a study of early T cells in non-severe SARS-CoV-2 infection. TCRdb re-analysed the 5' RACE reads in MiXCR, keeping a single row per CDR3 protein. The sample has approximately 120,000 distinct CDR3 sequences; just under 15% are singletons. The sequenced sample consisted of whole blood. Receptors were obtained from an adult who was a healthcare worker with PCR-confirmed SARS-CoV-2 infection or an uninfected control (not recorded which). CDR3s include the opening cysteine and the closing phenylalanine or tryptophan. Each record gives: J gene, D gene, V gene, clone size, CDR3 protein, CDR3 DNA. A D gene is named only where the DNA matches it firmly. Clone size is not always given. Where it is, it says once, few, many or a class for expanded clones.

j_gene: TRBJ1-5; d_gene: -; v_gene: TRBV7-9; abundance: few; CDR3aa: CASSPGGEDNQPQHF; CDR3nt: TGTGCCAGCAGCCCGGGGGGCGAGGACAATCAGCCCCAGCATTTT
j_gene: TRBJ2-2; d_gene: -; v_gene: TRBV7-6; abundance: few; CDR3aa: CASSFRGNTGELFF; CDR3nt: TGTGCCAGCAGCTTCCGGGGCAACACCGGGGAGCTGTTTTTT
j_gene: TRBJ2-3; d_gene: -; v_gene: TRBV13; abundance: -; CDR3aa: CASSLGFPPGHSTDTQYF; CDR3nt: TGTGCCAGCAGCTTGGGATTCCCTCCGGGCCACAGCACAGATACGCAGTATTTT
j_gene: TRBJ1-5; d_gene: TRBD1; v_gene: TRBV7-8; abundance: -; CDR3aa: CASSFRTGRQPQHF; CDR3nt: TGTGCCAGCAGCTTCCGGACAGGGAGGCAGCCCCAGCATTTT
j_gene: TRBJ1-1; d_gene: -; v_gene: TRBV7-2; abundance: -; CDR3aa: CASVLGPLQKAFF; CDR3nt: TGTGCCAGCGTCCTAGGGCCGTTACAGAAAGCTTTCTTT
j_gene: TRBJ1-5; d_gene: -; v_gene: TRBV20-1; abundance: few; CDR3aa: CSARDGGHAYQPQHF; CDR3nt: TGCAGTGCTAGAGATGGGGGACATGCCTATCAGCCCCAGCATTTT
j_gene: TRBJ1-1; d_gene: TRBD1; v_gene: TRBV18; abundance: -; CDR3aa: CASSRPGQPNTEAFF; CDR3nt: TGTGCCAGCTCACGTCCGGGACAGCCCAACACTGAAGCTTTCTTT
j_gene: TRBJ2-2; d_gene: -; v_gene: TRBV7-3; abundance: few; CDR3aa: CASSLGSWNTGELFF; CDR3nt: TGTGCCAGCAGCTTAGGCTCCTGGAACACCGGGGAGCTGTTTTTT
j_gene: TRBJ1-5; d_gene: -; v_gene: TRBV19; abundance: -; CDR3aa: CASSTTLYSNQPQHF; CDR3nt: TGTGCCAGTAGTACAACCCTCTATAGCAATCAGCCCCAGCATTTT
j_gene: TRBJ2-3; d_gene: -; v_gene: TRBV12-3/TRBV12-4; abundance: -; CDR3aa: CASTSGDTQYF; CDR3nt: TGTGCCAGCACATCTGGGGATACGCAGTATTTT
j_gene: TRBJ2-3; d_gene: TRBD2; v_gene: TRBV10-3; abundance: -; CDR3aa: CAISSSGGGEATTDTQYF; CDR3nt: TGTGCCATCAGTTCGTCGGGAGGAGGGGAGGCCACCACAGATACGCAGTATTTT
j_gene: TRBJ2-2; d_gene: TRBD1; v_gene: TRBV6-5; abundance: -; CDR3aa: CASSHISGTGLTGELFF; CDR3nt: TGTGCCAGCAGTCACATCTCCGGGACAGGGTTAACCGGGGAGCTGTTTTTT
j_gene: TRBJ2-1; d_gene: -; v_gene: TRBV6-2/TRBV6-3; abundance: few; CDR3aa: CASSYRVSSEQFF; CDR3nt: TGTGCCAGCAGTTACCGTGTCTCTTCAGAGCAGTTCTTC
j_gene: TRBJ2-3; d_gene: -; v_gene: TRBV20-1; abundance: -; CDR3aa: CSAVGPIHEDTQYF; CDR3nt: TGCAGTGCTGTGGGGCCTATTCATGAGGATACGCAGTATTTT
j_gene: TRBJ1-2; d_gene: TRBD1; v_gene: TRBV9; abundance: -; CDR3aa: CASSVGATGHYGYTF; CDR3nt: TGTGCCAGCAGCGTGGGGGCGACAGGGCACTATGGCTACACCTTC
j_gene: TRBJ1-4; d_gene: -; v_gene: TRBV5-1; abundance: few; CDR3aa: CASSFTAPNEKLFF; CDR3nt: TGCGCCAGCAGCTTCACCGCCCCAAATGAAAAACTGTTTTTT
j_gene: TRBJ2-6; d_gene: TRBD1; v_gene: TRBV6-1; abundance: few; CDR3aa: CASSALRQGSGANVLTF; CDR3nt: TGTGCCAGCAGTGCCCTCAGACAGGGCTCTGGGGCCAACGTCCTGACTTTC